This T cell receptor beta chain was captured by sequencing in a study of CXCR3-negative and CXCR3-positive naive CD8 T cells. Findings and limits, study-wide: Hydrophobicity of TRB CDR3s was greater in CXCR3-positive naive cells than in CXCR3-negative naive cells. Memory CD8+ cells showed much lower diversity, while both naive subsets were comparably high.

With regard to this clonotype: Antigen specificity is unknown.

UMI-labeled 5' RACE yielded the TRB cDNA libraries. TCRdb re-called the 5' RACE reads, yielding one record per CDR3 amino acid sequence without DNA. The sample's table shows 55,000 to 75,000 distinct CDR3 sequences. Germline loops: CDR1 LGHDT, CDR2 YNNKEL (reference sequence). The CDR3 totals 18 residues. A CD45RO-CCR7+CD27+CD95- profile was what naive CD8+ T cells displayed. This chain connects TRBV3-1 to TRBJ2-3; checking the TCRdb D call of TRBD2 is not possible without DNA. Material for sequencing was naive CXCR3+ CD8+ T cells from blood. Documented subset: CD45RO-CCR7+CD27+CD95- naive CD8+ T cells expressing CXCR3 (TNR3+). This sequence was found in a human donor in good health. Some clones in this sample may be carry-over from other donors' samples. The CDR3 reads CASSQGTSGATNTDTQYF.